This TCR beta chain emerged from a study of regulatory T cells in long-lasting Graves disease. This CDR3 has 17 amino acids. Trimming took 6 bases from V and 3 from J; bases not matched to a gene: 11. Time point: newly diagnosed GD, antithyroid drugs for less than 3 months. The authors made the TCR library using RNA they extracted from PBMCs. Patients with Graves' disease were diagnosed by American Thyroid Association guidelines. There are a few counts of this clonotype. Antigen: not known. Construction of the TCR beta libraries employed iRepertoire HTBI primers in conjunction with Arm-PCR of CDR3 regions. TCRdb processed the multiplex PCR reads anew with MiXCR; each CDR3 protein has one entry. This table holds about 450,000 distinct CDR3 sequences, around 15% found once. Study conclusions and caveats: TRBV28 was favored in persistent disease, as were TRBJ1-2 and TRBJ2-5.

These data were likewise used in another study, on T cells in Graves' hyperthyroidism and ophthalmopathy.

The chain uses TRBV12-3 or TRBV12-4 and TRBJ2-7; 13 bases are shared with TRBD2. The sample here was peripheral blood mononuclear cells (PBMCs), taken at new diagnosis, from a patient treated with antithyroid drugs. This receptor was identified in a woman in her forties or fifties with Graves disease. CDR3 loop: CASSPEPRTSGSYEQYF. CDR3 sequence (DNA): TGTGCCAGCAGCCCAGAACCCCGGACTAGCGGGAGCTACGAGCAGTACTTC.